The clone carrying this T cell receptor (beta chain) is labeled medium-sized. Its target is not known. This sample stems from a study of radiation and T cells in renal cell carcinoma. The CDR3 sequence is 15 residues long. The germline V and J ends were trimmed by 0 bases and 1 base, with 7 bases remaining between them. Germline CDR1 is LGHNA and CDR2 is YSLEER. Study observations and caveats: No pretreatment tumor biopsies were available for baseline clonotypes. Top tumor clonotypes rose in blood 2 weeks post-radiation, then contracted.

The time point is: blood 2 weeks post-SBRT. Treatment of the sample: 15 Gy SBRT to primary tumor, nephrectomy 4 weeks later. Radiation-treated patients gave blood at baseline, week 2 and week 4. Here immunoSEQ multiplex PCR was the method, and the copy in TCRdb shows in-frame clones only, minus some. Among about 120,000 clones listed, roughly four fifths were seen once. V gene TRBV4-3 combines with J gene TRBJ2-4, with D unresolved. This TCR came from a woman aged 55-70 years with renal cell carcinoma. This material consisted of blood, taken from a patient whose treatment included radiotherapy and nephrectomy. The CDR3 sequence: CASSQEPNAKNIQYF. In DNA, the CDR3 is TGCGCCAGCAGCCAAGAACCCAATGCCAAAAACATTCAGTACTTC.